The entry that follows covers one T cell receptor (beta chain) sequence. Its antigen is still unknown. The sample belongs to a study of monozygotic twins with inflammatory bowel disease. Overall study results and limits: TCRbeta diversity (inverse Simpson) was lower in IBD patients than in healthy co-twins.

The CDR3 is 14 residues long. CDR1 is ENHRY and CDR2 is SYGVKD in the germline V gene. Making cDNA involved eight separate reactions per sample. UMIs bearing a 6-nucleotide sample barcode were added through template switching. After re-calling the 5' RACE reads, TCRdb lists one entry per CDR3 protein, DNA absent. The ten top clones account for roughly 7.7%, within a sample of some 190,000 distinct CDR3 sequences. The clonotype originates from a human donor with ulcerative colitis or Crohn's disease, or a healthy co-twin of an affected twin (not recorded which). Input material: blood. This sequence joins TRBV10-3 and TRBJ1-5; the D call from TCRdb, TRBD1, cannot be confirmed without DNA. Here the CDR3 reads CAISDIGGNQPQHF.